This TCR beta chain was identified during a study of shared clonotypes between healthy human individuals. For the study at large: A couple of women and a few men aged 18 to 49 served as donors.

Whole-study findings and limits: Non-shared clonotypes had lower generation probabilities than those shared by all four donors. The sharing of roughly 5% of naive CD4 clonotypes was seen across a handful of donors.

For this clone: Its specificity is unknown.

Produced via immunoSEQ multiplex PCR; TCRdb's table is partial and in-frame only. The sample holds over 2 million clones; about 95% are singletons and the top ten take about 1.1%. CDR1 is MGHRA and CDR2 is YSYEKL in the germline V gene. Trimming removed 4 bases from V and 5 bases from J, with 17 bases in between. CDR3 length: 15 residues. CD8 cells classed as naive were CD45RO-negative and positively selected for CCR7, excluding terminally differentiated effector memory CD45RA+ cells. This receptor was identified in a man in his late teens or twenties in good health. Material for sequencing was naive CD8+ T cells sorted from blood. The rearrangement links TRBV4-1 to TRBJ1-2; D unresolved. CDR3 in amino acids: CASSPPQRTRYGYTF. The CDR3 DNA reads TGCGCCAGCAGCCCGCCACAGAGAACTCGATATGGCTACACCTTC.